Presented here are 24 T cell receptor beta chains from one specimen sequenced in a study of OX40 agonist ivuxolimab in advanced cancers. Some clones are missing from TCRdb's copy, which holds only in-frame ones; the method was immunoSEQ multiplex PCR. Found here are 100,000 or so clones, approximately 90% of them singletons; the top ten hold more than 0.25%. Material: CD4+ or CD8+ T cells sorted from blood, obtained in a trial of the OX40 agonist ivuxolimab. The receptor set was obtained from an adult with an advanced solid tumor such as melanoma, head and neck, liver or kidney cancer.

The DNA for the CDR3 is TGTGCCAGCAGCCGAACAGGGAGCAATCAGCCCCAGCATTTT. Translated, it gives CASSRTGSNQPQHF. V is TRBV7-2 and J is TRBJ1-5; D may be TRBD1 (6 bases). CDR1 and CDR2 (germline): SGHTA, FQGNSA. Trimming stripped 5 bases from V and 1 base from J, with 9 bases between. The length of the CDR3 is 14 residues.

The chain is built from TRBV28 and TRBJ2-3; TRBD1 aligns across 12 bases. Germline values: CDR1 MDHEN, CDR2 SYDVKM. The CDR3 sequence is 15 residues long. V shed 5 bases, J shed 3 bases, and the junction held 3 bases outside the gene matches. The CDR3 DNA follows: TGTGCCAGCAGTAGGGGACAGGGGGCAACAGATACGCAGTATTTT. Protein product: CASSRGQGATDTQYF.

The V and J genes are TRBV13 and TRBJ2-3, with D possibly called TRBD1 or TRBD2 (5 bases each). Germline CDR1 and CDR2: PRHDT and FYEKMQ (reference sequence). CDR3 size: 15 residues. With 1 base removed from V and 1 base from J, the gap between germline ends came to 9 bases. The DNA of the CDR3 is TGTGCCAGCAGCTTAGTGAGGGGAGGCACAGATACGCAGTATTTT. Amino acid sequence: CASSLVRGGTDTQYF.

The chain couples TRBV6-1 to TRBJ1-5, with D unclear. Per the germline V gene, CDR1 is MNHNS and CDR2 is SASEGT. Trimming took off 7 bases at V and 5 bases at J, with 9 bases between the two ends. The CDR3 has 12 amino acids. The CDR3 spells CASNTMYQPQHF. The CDR3 bases are TGTGCCAGCAATACAATGTATCAGCCCCAGCATTTT.

The chain uses TRBV28 and TRBJ2-7; perhaps TRBD1 as D (6 bases). Trimming took 7 bases from V and 4 from J, leaving 14 bases between them. This CDR3 contains 13 residues. Germline V gives CDR1 MDHEN, CDR2 SYDVKM. DNA of the CDR3: TGTGCCAGCACAAGGGGGAGCCCGTACGAGCAGTACTTC. Translation gives CASTRGSPYEQYF.

This chain connects TRBV21-1 to TRBJ2-6; TRBD2 is the table's D call, not checked against the DNA. TRBV21-1 is tagged as a pseudogene. This CDR3 is 20 amino acids long. CDR3 sequence reads: CASSKIDPGISYSGANVLTF. The CDR3 DNA reads TGTGCCAGCAGCAAAATTGACCCGGGAATCTCGTACTCTGGGGCCAACGTCCTGACTTTC.

The gene calls are TRBV9 and TRBJ2-1, with 11 bases identical to TRBD1. J was trimmed by 3 bases and V by 3 bases; bases with no gene match: 2. The CDR3 contains 15 residues. CDR1 SGDLS and CDR2 YYNGEE come from the germline V gene. CDR3 region: CASSAGQGVYNEQFF. The CDR3 DNA reads as TGTGCCAGCAGCGCGGGACAGGGGGTCTACAATGAGCAGTTCTTC. The full variable domain, completed using reference TRBV9 and TRBJ2-1, is DSGVTQTPKHLITATGQRVTLRCSPRSGDLSVYWYQQSLDQGLQFLIQYYNGEERAKGNILERFSAQQFPDLHSELNLSSLELGDSALYFCASSAGQGVYNEQFFGPGTRLTVL.

J is TRBJ2-3 and V is TRBV19; D is uncertain. V lost 5 bases, J lost 1 base, and 19 bases lay in between. The CDR3 length is 17 residues. Germline loops: CDR1 LNHDA, CDR2 SQIVND (reference sequence). DNA for the CDR3: TGTGCCAGTAGTCAGGCAGCCACGTCCAGTGGCACAGATACGCAGTATTTT. Translated: CASSQAATSSGTDTQYF.

The chain combines TRBV9 with TRBJ2-3; 12 bases line up with TRBD2. The J segment lost 0 bases and the V segment lost 4 bases, leaving 6 bases of the junction unmatched. The CDR3 runs to 17 residues. Looked up from germline, CDR1 is SGDLS and CDR2 is YYNGEE. CDR3: CASSPLGLAGSTDTQYF. The CDR3 DNA follows: TGTGCCAGCAGCCCCCTGGGACTAGCGGGTAGCACAGATACGCAGTATTTT.

The chain employs TRBV19 and TRBJ2-1, with TRBD2 matching 12 bases. The CDR3 has 15 amino acids. CDR1 is LNHDA and CDR2 is SQIVND in the germline V gene (reference sequence). Trimming cost V 9 bases and J 8 bases; bases outside gene matches: 11. The chain's CDR3 is CASSVTSGSGDEQFF. CDR3 nucleotides: TGTGCCAGCAGTGTGACTAGCGGGAGTGGGGATGAGCAGTTCTTC.

The rearrangement joins TRBV5-4 to TRBJ2-1; D is ambiguous. CDR1 SGHNT and CDR2 YYREEE come from the germline V gene (reference sequence). The V gene lost 1 base and the J gene lost 2 bases, with 7 bases spanning the gap. The CDR3 has 14 amino acids. CDR3 DNA: TGTGCCAGCAGCTTGCCGGATGCCTACAATGAGCAGTTCTTC. Its translation: CASSLPDAYNEQFF.

The gene calls are TRBV7-9 and TRBJ1-4; a possible D gene is TRBD1 (5 bases). This CDR3 is 15 amino acids long. Germline V gene sequence: CDR1 SEHNR, CDR2 FQNEAQ (reference sequence). V lost 5 bases and J 2 bases, leaving 12 bases between the germline ends. As DNA, the CDR3 is TGTGCCAGCAGCGTTCTGGGGGGTACTAATGAAAAACTGTTTTTT. Amino acid sequence: CASSVLGGTNEKLFF.

In this sample, this clone turned up a few times. The J gene is TRBJ1-2, the V gene TRBV4-1, with a tentative D call TRBD1 (6 bases). The V end was cut by 5 bases, the J end by 8 bases, with 15 bases between. Looked up from germline, CDR1 is MGHRA and CDR2 is YSYEKL. This CDR3 is 13 amino acids long. The CDR3 coding sequence is TGCGCCAGCAGCGCAGCAGGGGCGGAAGGCTACACCTTC. Translation gives CASSAAGAEGYTF.

The chain recombines TRBV14 with TRBJ1-2, with 8 bases identical to TRBD1. V lost 1 base and J lost 4; bases outside the gene matches: 2. CDR3 size: 14 residues. Germline-derived CDR1 and CDR2 are SGHDN and FVKESK. The CDR3 region is CASSQGTGTYGYTF. Here the CDR3 DNA reads TGTGCCAGCAGCCAAGGGACAGGGACCTATGGCTACACCTTC.

V and J are TRBV6-6 and TRBJ1-2; D unclear. V was cut by 2 bases and J by 8 bases, with 12 bases left in between. The CDR3 has 13 residues. Germline CDR1 reads MNHNY; CDR2 reads SVGAGI (reference sequence). The CDR3 protein is CASSYPRGEGYTF. CDR3 DNA sequence: TGTGCCAGCAGTTACCCGCGGGGTGAAGGCTACACCTTC.

The CDR3, as DNA: TGTGCCGGAATCCCGGGACAGGGGATGTATGAGCAGTTCTTC. Translation: CAGIPGQGMYEQFF. The rearrangement links TRBV27 to TRBJ2-1; 10 bases are shared with TRBD1. V trimming: 11 bases; J trimming: 8 bases; junction bases outside the gene matches: 12. CDR1 is MNHEY and CDR2 is SMNVEV in the germline V gene (reference sequence). This CDR3 region has 14 residues.

The chain has TRBV6-1 and TRBJ2-1; 8 bases agree with TRBD2. The germline CDR1 and CDR2 sequences are MNHNS and SASEGT. The CDR3 covers 15 residues. J was trimmed by 0 bases and V by 4 bases; bases with no gene match: 2. CDR3 amino acids: CASSGSGSSYNEQFF. The CDR3 DNA sequence: TGTGCCAGCAGTGGAAGCGGGAGCTCCTACAATGAGCAGTTCTTC.

This chain connects TRBV18 to TRBJ1-3; D gene uncertain. V was clipped by 3 bases and J by 1 base, with 13 bases between them. CDR1 and CDR2 (germline): KGHSH, LQKENI. This CDR3 has 16 residues. CDR3 sequence: CASSPDRGHSGNTIYF. The CDR3 nucleotides are TGTGCCAGCTCACCGGATCGCGGGCATTCTGGAAACACCATATATTTT.

The chain uses TRBV5-4 and TRBJ2-3; the match to TRBD2 covers 12 bases. This CDR3 comprises 14 residues. Germline CDR1 reads SGHNT; CDR2 reads YYREEE (reference sequence). V shed 4 bases and J 4 bases; nucleotides not matched to a gene: 1. The CDR3 reads CASSPSGRADTQYF. The DNA of the CDR3 is TGTGCCAGCAGCCCTAGCGGGAGGGCAGATACGCAGTATTTT.

This clone was seen a single time. The CDR3 region is CASSFELQETQYF. CDR3 DNA sequence: TGTGCCAGCAGCTTCGAACTGCAAGAGACCCAGTACTTC. The chain has TRBV11-2 and TRBJ2-5, with D unresolved. Germline CDR1 is SGHAT and CDR2 is FQNNGV. The CDR3 length is 13 residues. The ends were cut back, 3 bases at V and 2 bases at J, with 7 bases in the middle.

The genes are TRBV4-1 and TRBJ2-5, with TRBD2 matching over 7 bases. In germline, CDR1 is MGHRA, CDR2 YSYEKL. The CDR3 is made up of 15 amino acids. V lost 1 base and J lost 5; bases outside the gene matches: 7. The CDR3 sequence is CASSQVGQGGETQYF. In nucleotides, the CDR3 is TGCGCCAGCAGCCAAGTAGGGCAGGGAGGGGAGACCCAGTACTTC.

The chain joins TRBV9 to TRBJ2-6; D not resolved. Germline values: CDR1 SGDLS, CDR2 YYNGEE. Trimming pared 0 bases from V and 3 bases from J, leaving 7 bases between. The CDR3 sequence is 15 residues long. The CDR3 region has the DNA TGTGCCAGCAGCGTAGCAACACGTGGGGCCAACGTCCTGACTTTC. This sequence encodes CASSVATRGANVLTF.

The chain is built from TRBV5-6 and TRBJ1-2, with D possibly TRBD1 on 6 matching bases. V lost 3 bases to trimming and J lost 5 bases, with 17 bases between them. In germline, CDR1 is SGHDT, CDR2 YYEEEE. The CDR3 has 15 residues. DNA of the CDR3: TGTGCCAGCAGCTCCACCGGGACAACGACTTATGGCTACACCTTC. Residues: CASSSTGTTTYGYTF. The whole variable domain, remainder taken from reference TRBV5-6 and TRBJ1-2, is DAGVTQSPTHLIKTRGQQVTLRCSPKSGHDTVSWYQQALGQGPQFIFQYYEEEERQRGNFPDRFSGHQFPNYSSELNVNALLLGDSALYLCASSSTGTTTYGYTFGSGTRLTVV.

The chain couples TRBV10-2 to TRBJ1-2; a weak D match, TRBD1 (5 bases). V lost 7 bases and J lost 0, with 12 bases in between. This CDR3 is 14 amino acids long. The germline gives CDR1 WSHSY, CDR2 SAAADI. In nucleotides, the CDR3 is TGCGCCAGCACCCCGGAGACAGCTAACTATGGCTACACCTTC. Translated: CASTPETANYGYTF.